The source of this T cell receptor (beta chain) is a study of shared clonotypes between healthy human individuals. Libraries were prepared by immunoSEQ multiplex PCR; TCRdb keeps only in-frame clonotypes and omits some of them. The sample has roughly 2.2 million clones, about 90% seen once; the top ten hold approximately 0.4%. This clone was counted a few times. The origin of this receptor is a man aged 18 to 35 in good health. Some clones in this sample may be carry-over from other donors' samples. Input material: naive CD4+ T cells from PBMCs. Subset here: CD45RA+ positively selected.

This CDR3 is CASSSDTEAFF. In DNA, the CDR3 is TGTGCCAGCAGCTCGGACACTGAAGCTTTCTTT. V usage is TRBV5-4 and J usage is TRBJ1-1; D remains ambiguous. The CDR3 length is 11 residues. V lost 3 bases to trimming and J lost 3 bases, with 3 bases between them. Germline values: CDR1 SGHNT, CDR2 YYREEE (reference sequence). Together with reference TRBV5-4 and TRBJ1-1, the CDR3 gives the full variable domain: ETGVTQSPTHLIKTRGQQVTLRCSSQSGHNTVSWYQQALGQGPQFIFQYYREEENGRGNFPPRFSGLQFPNYSSELNVNALELDDSALYLCASSSDTEAFFGQGTRLTVV.